The rows below give T cell receptor beta chains drawn from one sample of a study of blood T cell repertoires in COVID-19. Sequencing was performed with immunoSEQ multiplex PCR; in TCRdb, only in-frame clones are kept and a portion is missing. The sample has 53,000 or so clones; 70% to 85% are singletons. Sequenced sample: peripheral blood. Receptor source: a human donor in a cohort sampled during active COVID-19. Each CDR3 is given with its conserved first and last residue. The order of the fields is J gene, V gene, CDR3 protein.

TRBJ1-2,TRBV6-5,CASTPQKGLDYGYTF
TRBJ2-1,TRBV6-6,CASRSGTSSHDEQFF
TRBJ2-7,TRBV11-2,CASSLISEQYF
TRBJ1-1,TRBV15,CATSRDHSGIEAFF
TRBJ2-7,TRBV7-9,CASSSGRAEQYF
TRBJ1-4,TRBV15,CATSISSGEGEKLFF
TRBJ2-7,TRBV6-2/TRBV6-3,CASSYSGQASYEQYF
TRBJ1-1,TRBV3-1/TRBV3-2,CASSQDSRAVTEAFF
TRBJ1-1,TRBV5-4,CASSTGTGNTEAFF
TRBJ1-1,TRBV4-1,CASSQDAGTGNTEAFF
TRBJ2-6,TRBV3-1/TRBV3-2,CASSQAFSGANVLTF
TRBJ1-2,TRBV6-5,CASSRGQGAYGYTF
TRBJ1-3,TRBV15,CATSQGDNGVGNTIYF
TRBJ1-6,TRBV7-2,CASSHYNSPLHF
TRBJ2-1,TRBV9,CASSVGQGWVNEQFF
TRBJ1-1,TRBV18,CASSSGTGEAFF
TRBJ2-7,TRBV27,CASSLSKGTLSYEQYF
TRBJ2-1,TRBV30,CAWNGLAGGPVGEQFF
TRBJ1-5,TRBV28,CASSPDRTTDQPQHF
TRBJ2-7,TRBV18,CASSPAQRGPYEQYF
TRBJ2-2,TRBV6-4,CASSEAENTGELFF
TRBJ2-5,TRBV14,CASRPLGQDVQETQYF
TRBJ2-5,TRBV9,CASSPQTSGGRWTQYF
TRBJ2-3,TRBV5-1,CASSRGLSTDTQYF
TRBJ2-3,TRBV13,CASSLTNGALTDTQYF
TRBJ2-2,TRBV4-1,CASSQDLTISGELFF
TRBJ1-3,TRBV11-2,CASSLIFRVSNGNTIYF
TRBJ2-7,TRBV19,CATGQGSSYEQYF
TRBJ2-7,TRBV6-2/TRBV6-3,CASSHRDEQYF
TRBJ1-2,TRBV7-2,CASSLAGTGDYGYTF
TRBJ2-7,TRBV6-5,CASRSRYEQYF
TRBJ2-7,TRBV6-5,CASSFLGQRYEQYF
TRBJ2-3,TRBV30,CAWSVGASGSWDTQYF
TRBJ1-1,TRBV6-2/TRBV6-3,CASSRAGSITEAFF
TRBJ2-7,TRBV27,CASSSLATSPYEQYF
TRBJ1-3,TRBV6-2/TRBV6-3,CASSSPGRSGNTIYF
TRBJ1-6,TRBV14,CASSQMNLESPLHF
TRBJ1-4,TRBV3-1/TRBV3-2,CASSQVGGQGATNEKLFF
TRBJ1-2,TRBV4-3,CASSQDSATGNGYTF